What follows are 27 T cell receptor beta chains derived from one specimen sequenced in a study of OX40 agonist ivuxolimab in advanced cancers. TCRdb keeps only in-frame clones here, not all; method: immunoSEQ multiplex PCR. This table holds tens of thousands of clones, around 79% found once. Material: CD4+ or CD8+ T cells sorted from blood, obtained in a trial of the OX40 agonist ivuxolimab. These TCRs come from an adult with an advanced solid tumor such as melanoma, head and neck, liver or kidney cancer.

This chain joins TRBV5-4 and TRBJ2-3; D is undetermined. V gave up 4 bases and J gave up 2 bases, with 2 bases separating them. The CDR3 consists of 11 residues. Per the germline V gene, CDR1 is SGHNT and CDR2 is YYREEE (reference sequence). CDR3 amino acids: CASSTTDTQYF. The DNA of the CDR3 is TGTGCCAGCAGCACCACAGATACGCAGTATTTT.

Only a few counts were recorded for this clone. The CDR3 region is CASSPRQGPGGYGYTF. In nucleotides, the CDR3 is TGTGCCAGCAGTCCGCGACAGGGGCCGGGAGGCTATGGCTACACCTTC. The rearrangement joins TRBV28 to TRBJ1-2, with 8 bases identical to TRBD1. The CDR3 spans 16 residues. Germline assignment: CDR1 MDHEN and CDR2 SYDVKM. The ends lost 5 bases at V and 4 bases at J; junction bases unmatched: 12.

The CDR3 loop reads CAWSVLRTEAFF. DNA for the CDR3: TGTGCCTGGAGTGTACTGAGGACTGAAGCTTTCTTT. The V and J genes are TRBV30 and TRBJ1-1; D remains ambiguous. Germline CDR1 reads GTSNPN; CDR2 reads SVGIG (reference sequence). The CDR3 is 12 residues long. The germline V and J ends were trimmed by 0 bases and 5 bases, with 7 bases remaining between them.

The V call is TRBV6-5, the J call TRBJ2-1; D not resolved. Between the trimmed V and J ends, which lost 6 bases and 8 bases, there was a span of 17 bases. CDR1 and CDR2 (germline): MNHEY, SVGAGI. The length of the CDR3 is 14 residues. The CDR3 is CASSPLGRAHEQFF. In DNA, the CDR3 is TGTGCCAGCAGCCCTTTGGGCCGGGCCCATGAGCAGTTCTTC.

This clone has just one count. The chain is built from TRBV5-8 and TRBJ2-7; TRBD1 matches at 8 bases. Germline V CDR1 and CDR2: SGHTS, YDEGEE. Trimming took 4 bases from V and 2 from J; bases not matched to a gene: 11. This CDR3 is 16 amino acids long. The DNA of the CDR3 is TGTGCCAGCAGCGCAACCCACAGGGGGGCCCCCTACGAGCAGTACGTC. Protein product: CASSATHRGAPYEQYV.

The chain joins TRBV7-2 to TRBJ2-5; tentatively, D is TRBD1 (5 bases). Trimming left V 1 base short and J 2 bases short, with 8 bases between. Germline-derived CDR1 and CDR2 are SGHTA and FQGNSA. The CDR3 consists of 14 residues. The CDR3 is CASSLGGVQETQYF. Written as DNA, the CDR3 is TGTGCCAGCAGCTTAGGGGGCGTTCAAGAGACCCAGTACTTC.

This clone was found a few times. The chain recombines TRBV10-3 with TRBJ2-7; D unclear. Deletions cut 6 bases from V and 0 bases from J, with 9 bases between. This CDR3 spans 13 amino acids. Germline lookup yields CDR1 ENHRY and CDR2 SYGVKD. CDR3 loop: CAISADASYEQYV. The CDR3 region has the DNA TGTGCCATCAGCGCGGACGCCTCCTACGAGCAGTACGTC.

This chain links TRBV18 with TRBJ2-3, with D possibly TRBD1 on 5 matching bases. Trimming took off 5 bases at V and 6 bases at J, with 15 bases between the two ends. CDR3 length equals 14 residues. Germline loops: CDR1 KGHSH, CDR2 LQKENI. Here the CDR3 reads CASSKARDGDTQYF. CDR3 DNA sequence: TGTGCCAGCTCAAAAGCCAGGGATGGCGATACGCAGTATTTT.

V is TRBV7-8 and J is TRBJ2-5, with D maybe TRBD1 (5 bases). In germline, CDR1 is SGHVS, CDR2 FQNEAQ. V was shortened by 6 bases and J by 2 bases, with 16 bases between the two germline ends. This CDR3 has 15 residues. CDR3 in amino acids: CASRVRAGPQETQYF. The CDR3 coding sequence is TGTGCCAGCAGAGTGCGTGCAGGGCCGCAAGAGACCCAGTACTTC.

The CDR3 here is CATSRELGEGLGTQYF. The CDR3 DNA sequence: TGTGCCACCAGCAGAGAGCTGGGAGAGGGCTTGGGGACCCAGTACTTC. V usage is TRBV15 and J usage is TRBJ2-5; D might be TRBD2 (5 bases). CDR1 LNHNV and CDR2 YYDKDF come from the germline V gene (reference sequence). The CDR3 has 16 amino acids. The V and J ends lost 0 bases and 7 bases respectively, with 18 bases between them.

This clone was seen only once. This chain connects TRBV28 to TRBJ2-5; 9 nucleotides align to TRBD1. Losses at the gene ends were 5 bases for V and 5 bases for J; bases not matched to a gene: 12. The length of the CDR3 is 16 residues. The germline V gene encodes CDR1 MDHEN and CDR2 SYDVKM. The DNA for the CDR3 is TGTGCCAGCAGTGGACACAGGGGGCGACCCAGGGAGACCCAGTACTTC. This gives the protein CASSGHRGRPRETQYF.

V and J are TRBV18 and TRBJ1-1, with 7 bases lining up with TRBD1. The CDR3 extends over 15 amino acids. The germline V gene encodes CDR1 KGHSH and CDR2 LQKENI. V dropped 3 bases and J dropped 2; count of bases not matched to a gene: 6. The CDR3 region has the DNA TGTGCCAGCTCACCCCTAGGACAGGTAAACACTGAAGCTTTCTTT. Translation: CASSPLGQVNTEAFF.

The chain joins TRBV4-1 to TRBJ2-1; 7 bases line up with TRBD2. The CDR3 loop spans 14 amino acids. Per the germline V gene, CDR1 is MGHRA and CDR2 is YSYEKL. V lost 1 base to trimming and J lost 4 bases; unmatched junction nucleotides: 1. The chain's CDR3 is CASSQVLAYNEQFF. The CDR3 region has the DNA TGCGCCAGCAGCCAAGTACTAGCGTACAATGAGCAGTTCTTC.

This chain joins TRBV6-5 and TRBJ2-7, with D possibly matching TRBD1 (6 bases). Germline V gene lookup returns CDR1 MNHEY and CDR2 SVGAGI. The CDR3 is made up of 14 amino acids. The V end was cut by 6 bases, the J end by 2 bases, with 14 bases between. The CDR3 is CASSQTGTPYEQYF. DNA of the CDR3: TGTGCCAGCAGCCAAACCGGGACACCCTACGAGCAGTACTTC.

The chain links TRBV7-9 to TRBJ2-3; 14 positions agree with TRBD2. CDR3 size: 17 residues. The junction had 7 bases not matched to a gene; V was cut back by 5 bases and J by 3 bases. The germline gives CDR1 SEHNR, CDR2 FQNEAQ (reference sequence). The CDR3 DNA reads as TGTGCCAGCAGCATGGGACTAGCGGGAGCAAGGACAGATACGCAGTATTTT. Residues: CASSMGLAGARTDTQYF. Full variable domain (remainder filled in from reference TRBV7-9 and TRBJ2-3): DTGVSQNPRHKITKRGQNVTFRCDPISEHNRLYWYRQTLGQGPEFLTYFQNEAQLEKSRLLSDRFSAERPKGSFSTLEIQRTEQGDSAMYLCASSMGLAGARTDTQYFGPGTRLTVL.

This clone was recorded once. The chain combines TRBV4-1 with TRBJ2-1; D is undetermined. V lost 1 base to trimming and J lost 0 bases, with 13 bases between them. This CDR3 comprises 17 residues. Germline CDR1 MGHRA, CDR2 YSYEKL. CDR3 sequence (DNA): TGCGCCAGCAGCCAAGCCCCTCAGGAGAGCTCCTACAATGAGCAGTTCTTC. Its protein is CASSQAPQESSYNEQFF.

V usage is TRBV28 and J usage is TRBJ2-5; D possibly corresponds to TRBD2 (5 bases). Trimming removed 2 bases from V and 3 bases from J, with 13 bases in between. Looked up from germline, CDR1 is MDHEN and CDR2 is SYDVKM. The CDR3 spans 15 residues. In nucleotides, the CDR3 is TGTGCCAGCAGTTTAGGTGGGAGTAGGGAAGAGACCCAGTACTTC. Translation gives CASSLGGSREETQYF.

This chain links TRBV28 with TRBJ2-7; D tentatively reads TRBD1 or TRBD2 (5 bases each). The CDR3 contains 18 residues. V lost 4 bases and J 7 bases, leaving 29 bases between the germline ends. CDR1 is MDHEN, CDR2 SYDVKM, per germline. CDR3 nucleotides: TGTGCCAGCAGTTCTTACTTTCACCGGGACCCTTTATTTAGGGAGCAGTACGTC. Translated, it gives CASSSYFHRDPLFREQYV.

The chain recombines TRBV28 with TRBJ1-4; a possible D gene is TRBD1 (5 bases). The V end was cut by 6 bases, the J end by 6 bases, with 20 bases between. The CDR3 contains 16 residues. From germline, CDR1 is MDHEN and CDR2 SYDVKM. In nucleotides, the CDR3 is TGTGCCAGCAGATCGGCGGGGGGAGGGGTTGATGAAAAACTGTTTTTT. Its translation: CASRSAGGGVDEKLFF.

The chain links TRBV9 to TRBJ2-3, with D possibly TRBD1 on 7 matching bases. Germline loops: CDR1 SGDLS, CDR2 YYNGEE. V was cut by 3 bases and J by 0 bases, with 14 bases left in between. The CDR3 is 16 residues long. The CDR3 region is CASSGARGTSTDTQYF. The CDR3 DNA reads as TGTGCCAGCAGCGGAGCCAGGGGGACTAGCACAGATACGCAGTATTTT.

In its sample, this clone was seen once. This sequence joins TRBV7-9 and TRBJ2-5; D tentatively reads TRBD1 or TRBD2 (5 bases each). This CDR3 region has 15 residues. In germline, CDR1 is SEHNR, CDR2 FQNEAQ (reference sequence). Trimming left V 3 bases short and J 5 bases short, with 16 bases between. The CDR3 loop is CASSFWDPTVETQYF. CDR3 bases: TGTGCCAGCAGCTTCTGGGACCCCACGGTGGAGACCCAGTACTTC.

This chain joins TRBV4-2 and TRBJ2-7; perhaps D is TRBD1 or TRBD2 (5 bases each). V shed 1 base and J shed 6 bases, with 10 bases lying between them. Germline loops: CDR1 LGHNA, CDR2 YNFKEQ. The CDR3 spans 13 residues. CDR3 sequence (DNA): TGTGCCAGCAGCCAAGGAGGGGCAGCCGAGCAGTACTTC. Translation gives CASSQGGAAEQYF.

In this sample, this clone turned up once. The chain employs TRBV9 and TRBJ2-1; TRBD2 is a possible D gene (6 bases). V was pared by 0 bases and J by 15 bases, with 19 bases between. The CDR3 is 14 residues long. Per the germline V gene, CDR1 is SGDLS and CDR2 is YYNGEE. Written as DNA, the CDR3 is TGTGCCAGCAGCGTAGGACTCCTCGCGGAGGGCATGTTCTTC. Encoded protein: CASSVGLLAEGMFF.

The CDR3 is CASSLTGITEAFF. The DNA of the CDR3 is TGTGCCAGCAGCTTAACAGGGATCACTGAAGCTTTCTTT. V gene TRBV7-9 combines with J gene TRBJ1-1, with D possibly TRBD1 on 6 matching bases. From germline, CDR1 is SEHNR and CDR2 FQNEAQ (reference sequence). The CDR3 runs 13 residues. Trimming removed 2 bases at V and 4 bases at J, with 8 bases between.

This clone was picked up many times. Other nucleotide sequences in the sample specify the same CDR3. CDR3 sequence (DNA): TGCGCCAGCAGCTTGGGGAGCTCTGGAAACACCATATATTTT. Its protein is CASSLGSSGNTIYF. This chain joins TRBV5-1 and TRBJ1-3; D remains ambiguous. Trimming cost V 0 bases and J 0 bases, with 4 bases left between them. The CDR3 covers 14 residues. Germline loops: CDR1 SGHRS, CDR2 YFSETQ.

The CDR3 reads CASSLPGRREQYV. As DNA, the CDR3 is TGTGCCAGCAGCTTGCCCGGTCGTCGCGAGCAGTACGTC. The chain employs TRBV5-4 and TRBJ2-7; D remains unclear. Germline V CDR1 and CDR2: SGHNT, YYREEE (reference sequence). Between the trimmed V and J ends, which lost 1 base and 6 bases, there was a span of 11 bases. This CDR3 region has 13 residues.

The V gene is TRBV9, the J gene TRBJ2-3; 8 positions match TRBD2. V shed 3 bases and J 1 base; nucleotides not matched to a gene: 16. There are 19 residues in the CDR3. From germline, CDR1 is SGDLS and CDR2 YYNGEE. The chain's CDR3 is CASSAPPGGGRQRTDTQYF. CDR3 DNA: TGTGCCAGCAGCGCGCCCCCGGGGGGGGGACGCCAACGCACAGATACGCAGTATTTT.